The text below deals with one T cell receptor (beta chain). This entry is derived from a study of blood T cell repertoires in COVID-19. Libraries were prepared by immunoSEQ multiplex PCR; TCRdb keeps only in-frame clonotypes and omits some of them. The sample yields roughly 180,000 clones, around 83% seen once. The CDR3 is made up of 15 amino acids. Germline values: CDR1 SQVTM, CDR2 ANQGSEA. The V gene end was trimmed by 2 bases and the J gene end by 8 bases; junction bases not matched to a gene: 9. The receptor's source is a man aged 40-50 years who had recovered from COVID-19. The material sequenced was PBMCs or T cells enriched from blood (not recorded which). This chain uses TRBV29-1 with TRBJ2-1; 10 nucleotides match TRBD1. CDR3 region: CSVERWDRGVDEQFF. CDR3 nucleotide sequence: TGCAGCGTTGAAAGGTGGGACAGGGGCGTCGATGAGCAGTTCTTC.